One sample yielded the 11 T cell receptor beta chains listed below, sequenced in a study. TCRdb keeps only in-frame clones here, not all; method: immunoSEQ multiplex PCR. The table lists nearly 70,000 clones, roughly 95% of them singletons. The specimen sequenced was PBMCs. These receptors all stem from a man aged 40-49 years with rheumatoid arthritis.

The J gene is TRBJ1-1, the V gene TRBV28, with D possibly matching TRBD1 (5 bases). This CDR3 is 13 amino acids long. V lost 3 bases and J lost 13, with 18 bases in between. Germline V gives CDR1 MDHEN, CDR2 SYDVKM. The CDR3 region is CASSLVVEGRSFF. Here the CDR3 DNA reads TGTGCCAGCAGTTTGGTGGTTGAGGGGCGGAGTTTCTTT.

J is TRBJ1-2 and V is TRBV10-2; TRBD1 agrees at 7 bases. The CDR3 is 14 residues long. Germline V gives CDR1 WSHSY, CDR2 SAAADI. Trimming at V came to 4 bases and at J to 4 bases, leaving 6 bases not matched to a gene. The CDR3 nucleotides read TGCGCCAGCAGTGGACAGGGTCTTGCCTATGGCTACACCTTC. Its translation is CASSGQGLAYGYTF.

The CDR3 is CASSQGQGLIQYF. CDR3 DNA sequence: TGTGCCAGCAGCCAGGGACAGGGGTTGATTCAGTACTTC. The V gene is TRBV3-1 (or the pseudogene TRBV3-2), the J gene TRBJ2-4, with TRBD1 matching 10 bases. After removal of 3 bases from V and 10 bases from J, the junction contained 3 bases not matched to a gene. Per the germline V gene, CDR1 is LGHDT and CDR2 is YNNKEL (reference sequence). This CDR3 is built from 13 residues.

The chain couples TRBV11-2 to TRBJ2-7, with 10 bases aligning to TRBD1. The V gene end was trimmed by 6 bases and the J gene end by 5 bases; junction bases not matched to a gene: 13. CDR3 length equals 16 residues. Germline V gene data show CDR1 as SGHAT and CDR2 as FQNNGV. CDR3 DNA: TGTGCCAGCAGAACCAGCCGGGACAGGGGAATTCACGAGCAGTACTTC. It specifies CASRTSRDRGIHEQYF. Variable domain in full (rest from reference TRBV11-2 and TRBJ2-7): EAGVAQSPRYKIIEKRQSVAFWCNPISGHATLYWYQQILGQGPKLLIQFQNNGVVDDSQLPKDRFSAERLKGVDSTLKIQPAKLEDSAVYLCASRTSRDRGIHEQYFGPGTRLTVT.

This clone has just a few counts. The chain recombines TRBV6-1 with TRBJ2-3, with TRBD2 identical over 10 bases. The J segment lost 0 bases and the V segment lost 4 bases, leaving 10 bases of the junction unmatched. Germline CDR1 reads MNHNS; CDR2 reads SASEGT. This CDR3 has 18 residues. This CDR3 is CASSAWPALAGSTDTQYF. DNA of the CDR3: TGTGCCAGCAGTGCATGGCCGGCACTAGCGGGGAGCACAGATACGCAGTATTTT.

This clone was recorded only once. The genes are TRBV19 and TRBJ2-1; TRBD2 agrees at 10 bases. Germline V gene data show CDR1 as LNHDA and CDR2 as SQIVND (reference sequence). The V gene end was trimmed by 6 bases and the J gene end by 0 bases; junction bases not matched to a gene: 2. The CDR3 spans 15 residues. CDR3 nucleotides: TGTGCCAGTAGCCTAGCGGGGGCCTCCTACAATGAGCAGTTCTTC. Residues: CASSLAGASYNEQFF. Based on the CDR3 plus reference TRBV19 and TRBJ2-1, the full variable domain is DGGITQSPKYLFRKEGQNVTLSCEQNLNHDAMYWYRQDPGQGLRLIYYSQIVNDFQKGDIAEGYSVSREKKESFPLTVTSAQKNPTAFYLCASSLAGASYNEQFFGPGTRLTVL.

This chain joins TRBV7-9 and TRBJ2-3; 10 bases agree with TRBD1. V lost 4 bases to trimming and J lost 4 bases; unmatched junction nucleotides: 5. From germline, CDR1 is SEHNR and CDR2 FQNEAQ (reference sequence). The CDR3 loop spans 15 amino acids. The DNA of the CDR3 is TGTGCCAGCAGCTCGGGACAGGGGCAGGCAGATACGCAGTATTTT. Its translation: CASSSGQGQADTQYF.

The chain has TRBV9 and TRBJ2-1, with D unresolved. This CDR3 has 15 amino acids. The germline V gene has CDR1 SGDLS and CDR2 YYNGEE. V lost 4 bases and J 0 bases, leaving 11 bases between the germline ends. CDR3 nucleotide sequence: TGTGCCAGCAGCCCCCGAGCCGACTCCTACAATGAGCAGTTCTTC. This gives the protein CASSPRADSYNEQFF.

This clone is termed large. The V and J genes are TRBV6-4 and TRBJ2-1, with D maybe TRBD2 (7 bases). CDR3 length: 15 residues. Trimming shortened V by 5 bases and J by 9 bases, and 20 bases separated the two germline ends. From germline, CDR1 is MRHNA and CDR2 SNTAGT. CDR3 protein: CASSFLGGADGEQFF. DNA for the CDR3: TGTGCCAGCAGTTTCCTAGGGGGGGCCGATGGTGAGCAGTTCTTC.

The genes are TRBV5-1 and TRBJ1-1; the D gene is possibly TRBD1 (5 bases). V dropped 0 bases and J dropped 4 bases, with 19 bases sitting between them. Per the germline V gene, CDR1 is SGHRS and CDR2 is YFSETQ. This CDR3 region has 17 residues. The CDR3 sequence is CASSLVGQGTFSTEAFF. The CDR3, as DNA: TGCGCCAGCAGCTTGGTGGGGCAGGGAACATTTTCCACTGAAGCTTTCTTT.

This sequence joins TRBV7-2 and TRBJ2-3; 13 bases match TRBD2. Trimming took 5 bases from V and 2 from J; bases not matched to a gene: 4. This CDR3 is 16 amino acids long. Looked up from germline, CDR1 is SGHTA and CDR2 is FQGNSA. CDR3 sequence reads: CASSPGLAGSTDTQYF. The CDR3 nucleotides are TGTGCCAGCAGCCCGGGACTAGCGGGATCCACAGATACGCAGTATTTT. The variable domain in full, completed from reference TRBV7-2 and TRBJ2-3, reads GAGVSQSPSNKVTEKGKDVELRCDPISGHTALYWYRQSLGQGLEFLIYFQGNSAPDKSGLPSDRFSAERTGGSVSTLTIQRTQQEDSAVYLCASSPGLAGSTDTQYFGPGTRLTVL.